Shown below are 20 T cell receptor beta chains from a single sample sequenced in a study of T cell repertoires in cytomegalovirus infection. No antigen has been identified for these receptors. One entry per CDR3 protein results from TCRdb running MiXCR on the reads. This table holds some 30,000 distinct CDR3 sequences, 15% to 20% found once. Sequenced here: CD8+ T cells from cultured PBMCs, sampled from culture after CMV antigen stimulation. The receptors shown here come from a human donor in good health (CMV status not recorded). Some clones in this sample may be carry-over from other donors' samples.

The chain employs TRBV13 and TRBJ2-1; 8 positions match TRBD2. Germline V gives CDR1 PRHDT, CDR2 FYEKMQ (reference sequence). Losses at the gene ends were 0 bases for V and 9 bases for J; bases not matched to a gene: 7. The CDR3 covers 15 residues. The CDR3 sequence is CASSLGRTSHVEQFF. CDR3 in DNA: TGTGCCAGCAGCTTAGGGAGGACTAGCCATGTTGAGCAGTTCTTC.

This clonotype came up many times. CDR3 DNA: TGTGCCAGCAGTGACTCTAGCGGGGGGGCGAATGAGCAGTTCTTC. Amino acids: CASSDSSGGANEQFF. The chain carries TRBV6-4 and TRBJ2-1, with 11 bases lining up with TRBD2. Germline values: CDR1 MRHNA, CDR2 SNTAGT. This CDR3 is built from 15 residues. V shed 0 bases and J 7 bases; nucleotides not matched to a gene: 2.

This clonotype has only a few counts. The chain couples TRBV7-9 to TRBJ1-2; 8 bases are a match to TRBD1. There are 14 residues in the CDR3. V dropped 3 bases and J dropped 6; count of bases not matched to a gene: 6. The germline V gene has CDR1 SEHNR and CDR2 FQNEAQ (reference sequence). CDR3 in DNA: TGTGCCAGCAGCTTGGGGGACAGGACCCATGGCTACACCTTC. Translated, it gives CASSLGDRTHGYTF.

In its sample, this clonotype was seen a few times. The chain joins TRBV7-9 to TRBJ1-1; D uncertain. V lost 1 base and J lost 0, with 9 bases in between. The CDR3 has 15 residues. CDR1 is SEHNR and CDR2 is FQNEAQ in the germline V gene (reference sequence). CDR3 region: CASSLVGQVNTEAFF. Written as DNA, the CDR3 is TGTGCCAGCAGCTTAGTCGGCCAGGTGAACACTGAAGCTTTCTTT.

The genes are TRBV6-2 or TRBV6-3 and TRBJ1-1, with D unresolved. Between the trimmed V and J ends, which lost 1 base and 0 bases, there was a span of 3 bases. The germline CDR1 and CDR2 sequences are MNHEY and SVGEGT. This CDR3 is 13 amino acids long. The CDR3 DNA reads as TGTGCCAGCAGTTACTGGTTGAACACTGAAGCTTTCTTT. This codes for CASSYWLNTEAFF.

This clonotype was detected only a few times. The rearrangement links TRBV6-1 to TRBJ1-2; D call uncertain. The CDR3 consists of 15 residues. Germline V gives CDR1 MNHNS, CDR2 SASEGT. Trimming took off 6 bases at V and 4 bases at J, with 18 bases between the two ends. The DNA for the CDR3 is TGTGCCAGCAGGTACCGGGCAGGAGCCTCCTATGGCTACACCTTC. Encoded protein: CASRYRAGASYGYTF.

Many counts were recorded for this clonotype. The CDR3 protein is CASSPGTDPYEQYF. The CDR3 region has the DNA TGTGCCAGCAGCCCCGGGACAGACCCATACGAGCAGTACTTC. V usage is TRBV7-2 and J usage is TRBJ2-7; 7 nucleotides align to TRBD1. J lost 4 bases, V lost 5 bases, and 8 bases had no gene match. CDR1 is SGHTA and CDR2 is FQGNSA in the germline V gene. The CDR3 runs 14 residues.

This clonotype was counted many times. The V call is TRBV11-2, the J call TRBJ1-2, with D tentatively TRBD1 (5 bases). Germline CDR1 is SGHAT and CDR2 is FQNNGV. This CDR3 comprises 15 residues. With 7 bases removed from V and 10 bases from J, the gap between germline ends came to 25 bases. The CDR3 nucleotides read TGTGCCAGCACCTTTCTTGGGGCAACGGGTGAGGACTACACCTTC. As protein: CASTFLGATGEDYTF.

This clonotype was counted between two and nine times. CDR3 sequence (DNA): TGTGCCAGCAGTCTCAGACAGGGGGAGAGCCTAGCCAAAAACATTCAGTACTTC. Translation gives CASSLRQGESLAKNIQYF. The V call is TRBV6-1, the J call TRBJ2-4; 9 nucleotides match TRBD1. Germline V gene sequence: CDR1 MNHNS, CDR2 SASEGT. The CDR3 spans 18 residues. V was clipped by 5 bases and J by 0 bases; unmatched bases: 11.

This clonotype was counted only a few times. The chain employs TRBV2 and TRBJ2-5; 7 nucleotides align to TRBD2. CDR1 SNHLY and CDR2 FYNNEI come from the germline V gene. This CDR3 has 15 residues. V lost 7 bases, J lost 5 bases, and 13 bases stayed unmatched. CDR3 loop: CASISKGRTRETQYF. CDR3 nucleotides: TGTGCCAGCATATCCAAAGGACGGACTAGGGAGACCCAGTACTTC.

The chain joins TRBV19 to TRBJ2-1; 7 nucleotides align to TRBD1. Unmatched junction bases numbered 7, after V lost 7 bases and J lost 7 bases. Per germline, CDR1 LNHDA and CDR2 SQIVND (reference sequence). The CDR3 is 13 residues long. In DNA form, the CDR3 reads TGTGCCAGTACACAGGGGAGAAGAAATGAGCAGTTCTTC. Translated, it gives CASTQGRRNEQFF.

The chain uses TRBV2 and TRBJ1-1, with D unclear. The ends were cut back, 8 bases at V and 1 base at J, with 8 bases in the middle. The length of the CDR3 is 12 residues. Germline CDR1 is SNHLY and CDR2 is FYNNEI. The CDR3 here is CASLTENTEAFF. CDR3 in DNA: TGTGCCAGCCTTACAGAGAACACTGAAGCTTTCTTT.

Only one count was recorded for this clonotype. The gene calls are TRBV19 and TRBJ2-7; no reliable D call. V was cut by 4 bases and J by 3 bases, with 10 bases left in between. The CDR3 extends over 13 amino acids. Germline CDR1 LNHDA, CDR2 SQIVND (reference sequence). The CDR3 DNA sequence: TGTGCCAGTAGTACAACGCCCCTCTACGAGCAGTACTTC. Translating gives CASSTTPLYEQYF.

This clonotype was counted once. CDR3 residues: CASRTGGDSPLHF. The CDR3 nucleotides are TGTGCCAGCCGGACAGGGGGCGATTCACCCCTCCACTTT. The rearrangement joins TRBV7-3 to TRBJ1-6, with 11 bases lining up with TRBD1. The CDR3 has 13 residues. With V trimmed by 8 bases and J by 8 bases, 2 bases remained unmatched. Germline V lookup: CDR1 SGHTA, CDR2 FQGTGA. Full variable domain (outside the CDR3, taken from reference TRBV7-3 and TRBJ1-6): GAGVSQTPSNKVTEKGKYVELRCDPISGHTALYWYRQSLGQGPEFLIYFQGTGAADDSGLPNDRFFAVRPEGSVSTLKIQRTERGDSAVYLCASRTGGDSPLHFGNGTRLTVT.

This chain uses TRBV6-1 with TRBJ2-3; D perhaps matches TRBD1 (6 bases). CDR1 is MNHNS and CDR2 is SASEGT in the germline V gene. Trimming removed 11 bases from V and 1 base from J, with 16 bases in between. The CDR3 is made up of 14 amino acids. The CDR3 is CAGTQGLGTDTQYF. The DNA of the CDR3 is TGTGCCGGTACACAGGGCTTGGGCACAGATACGCAGTATTTT.

This clonotype has just a few counts. The chain joins TRBV29-1 to TRBJ2-7; tentative D call: TRBD1 (6 bases). Trimming took 6 bases from V and 3 from J, leaving 9 bases between them. The CDR3 sequence is 11 residues long. From germline, CDR1 is SQVTM and CDR2 ANQGSEA. The CDR3 is CSVYRDYEQYF. The CDR3, as DNA: TGCAGCGTGTACAGGGACTACGAGCAGTACTTC.

This clonotype has a handful of counts. J is TRBJ2-5 and V is TRBV15; 9 bases map to TRBD2. V was clipped by 0 bases and J by 2 bases; unmatched bases: 7. Looked up from germline, CDR1 is LNHNV and CDR2 is YYDKDF (reference sequence). The length of the CDR3 is 17 residues. CDR3: CATSRDRGLAGQETQYF. CDR3 sequence (DNA): TGTGCCACCAGCAGAGATCGGGGGCTAGCGGGACAAGAGACCCAGTACTTC.

This clonotype has just a few counts. The chain recombines TRBV6-5 with TRBJ2-5; D might be TRBD1 (6 bases). The V end was cut by 5 bases, the J end by 5 bases, with 15 bases between. Germline lookup yields CDR1 MNHEY and CDR2 SVGAGI. CDR3 size: 14 residues. The CDR3 nucleotides read TGTGCCAGCAGTGGAGAGACAGGCAGGGAGACCCAGTACTTC. Amino acid sequence: CASSGETGRETQYF.

The rearrangement uses TRBV6-2 or TRBV6-3 and TRBJ2-2, with D tentatively TRBD1 (5 bases). The CDR3 totals 16 residues. Germline CDR1 and CDR2: MNHEY and SVGEGT. Between the trimmed V and J ends, which lost 0 bases and 9 bases, there was a span of 17 bases. In DNA, the CDR3 is TGTGCCAGCAGTTACTCGTGGTGGGGCGCATCCCGGGAGCTGTTTTTT. Its protein product is CASSYSWWGASRELFF.

This clonotype was counted a few times. The rearrangement uses TRBV27 and TRBJ2-1; 8 bases map to TRBD1. Germline lookup yields CDR1 MNHEY and CDR2 SMNVEV (reference sequence). V trimming: 0 bases; J trimming: 7 bases; junction bases outside the gene matches: 5. The CDR3 sequence is 15 residues long. The CDR3 DNA follows: TGTGCCAGCAGTTTATCGCGGACAGGGTTTAATGAGCAGTTCTTC. It specifies CASSLSRTGFNEQFF.